This entry lists 19 T cell receptor beta chains sequenced from one sample in a study of cytomegalovirus exposure and HLA in healthy donors. The primer mix had 60 Vbeta and 13 Jbeta primers. Profiled with immunoSEQ multiplex PCR; TCRdb holds only in-frame clones, not every one. The sample has some 200,000 clones, 79% seen once. Sequencing was done on a sample of PBMCs. The receptors were sampled from a woman aged 50 to 60 in good health and CMV-seronegative.

This clone was seen a handful of times. The chain carries TRBV6-1 and TRBJ1-1; D may be TRBD1 (6 bases). The CDR3 is 14 residues long. Trimming took off 3 bases at V and 2 bases at J, with 10 bases between the two ends. CDR1 is MNHNS, CDR2 SASEGT, per germline. CDR3 region: CASSDQTGNTEAFF. The CDR3 DNA reads as TGTGCCAGCAGTGATCAGACAGGAAACACTGAAGCTTTCTTT.

This clone appeared a single time. The V call is TRBV4-3, the J call TRBJ1-5; weak D call: TRBD1 (6 bases). The CDR3 sequence is 14 residues long. Germline V gene sequence: CDR1 LGHNA, CDR2 YSLEER. The V end lost 6 bases, the J end lost 3 bases, and 12 bases lay between the germline ends. The DNA of the CDR3 is TGCGCCAGCAGTCGCGGACAGAACAATCAGCCCCAGCATTTT. It specifies CASSRGQNNQPQHF.

This chain uses TRBV6-6 with TRBJ2-7, with 10 nucleotides matching TRBD1. V was pared by 4 bases and J by 7 bases, with 10 bases of the junction left unmatched. CDR3 length: 15 residues. CDR1 is MNHNY and CDR2 is SVGAGI in the germline V gene (reference sequence). The CDR3 is CASSSETGGRREQYF. In DNA, the CDR3 is TGTGCCAGCAGTTCCGAGACAGGGGGCCGACGGGAGCAGTACTTC.

This chain links TRBV7-2 with TRBJ2-7; tentative D call: TRBD1 (6 bases). V was trimmed by 0 bases and J by 2 bases, leaving 11 bases between them. Germline CDR1 reads SGHTA; CDR2 reads FQGNSA. The CDR3 runs to 15 residues. In DNA form, the CDR3 reads TGTGCCAGCAGCTTAGCTACAGACAGGACCTACGAGCAGTACTTC. Protein: CASSLATDRTYEQYF.

V usage is TRBV6-4 and J usage is TRBJ1-1; D not resolved. This CDR3 is built from 13 residues. The germline V gene encodes CDR1 MRHNA and CDR2 SNTAGT. V dropped 6 bases and J dropped 2 bases, with 10 bases sitting between them. CDR3 region: CASSPGSNTEAFF. CDR3 DNA sequence: TGTGCCAGCAGCCCAGGTTCAAACACTGAAGCTTTCTTT.

This rearrangement joins TRBV6-5 to TRBJ2-7, with D possibly being TRBD1 (6 bases). The CDR3 has 13 residues. Looked up from germline, CDR1 is MNHEY and CDR2 is SVGAGI. V was pared by 7 bases and J by 1 base, with 11 bases between. The CDR3 region has the DNA TGTGCCAGCATCCCCCAGGGGTCCTACGAGCAGTACTTC. This codes for CASIPQGSYEQYF.

The chain employs TRBV14 and TRBJ1-2; D is ambiguous. Germline V lookup: CDR1 SGHDN, CDR2 FVKESK. CDR3 length: 11 residues. Trimming stripped 4 bases from V and 10 bases from J, with 10 bases between. CDR3: CASSRASNYTF. CDR3 DNA: TGTGCCAGCAGCCGCGCTTCAAACTACACCTTC.

The rearrangement uses TRBV6-5 and TRBJ2-3; perhaps TRBD2 as D (6 bases). CDR3 length equals 15 residues. Germline V CDR1 and CDR2: MNHEY, SVGAGI. Between the trimmed V and J ends, which lost 2 bases and 2 bases, there was a span of 11 bases. The CDR3 is CASSYGGLHTDTQYF. The DNA of the CDR3 is TGTGCCAGCAGTTACGGGGGGTTACACACAGATACGCAGTATTTT.

The V call is TRBV11-2, the J call TRBJ2-7; 8 bases line up with TRBD1. The J segment lost 3 bases and the V segment lost 3 bases, leaving 7 bases of the junction unmatched. The CDR3 is 15 residues long. Germline V CDR1 and CDR2: SGHAT, FQNNGV. Here the CDR3 reads CASSFHRDRYYEQYF. The CDR3 coding sequence is TGTGCCAGCAGCTTTCACCGGGACAGGTACTACGAGCAGTACTTC.

The gene calls are TRBV28 and TRBJ1-1; perhaps TRBD1 as D (5 bases). The CDR3 length is 12 residues. V lost 4 bases, J lost 3 bases, and 6 bases lay in between. Germline V gene sequence: CDR1 MDHEN, CDR2 SYDVKM. The CDR3 spells CASSSGYTEAFF. The CDR3 DNA reads TGTGCCAGCAGTTCAGGGTACACTGAAGCTTTCTTT. The full variable domain, rest sourced from reference TRBV28 and TRBJ1-1, is DVKVTQSSRYLVKRTGEKVFLECVQDMDHENMFWYRQDPGLGLRLIYFSYDVKMKEKGDIPEGYSVSREKKERFSLILESASTNQTSMYLCASSSGYTEAFFGQGTRLTVV.

V usage is TRBV7-2 and J usage is TRBJ2-3; 8 nucleotides line up with TRBD1. The CDR3 extends over 14 amino acids. V was clipped by 5 bases and J by 8 bases; unmatched bases: 9. From germline, CDR1 is SGHTA and CDR2 FQGNSA. The CDR3 DNA sequence: TGTGCCAGCAGCGCCTCCCAGGGGGCACGTACGCAGTATTTT. Amino acid sequence: CASSASQGARTQYF.

The gene calls are TRBV6-5 and TRBJ1-1; TRBD1 might be the D (5 bases). This CDR3 contains 16 residues. The V end lost 2 bases, the J end lost 2 bases, and 15 bases lay between the germline ends. CDR1 is MNHEY and CDR2 is SVGAGI in the germline V gene. Here the CDR3 reads CASSYTGRTFNTEAFF. The CDR3 DNA follows: TGTGCCAGCAGTTACACCGGACGGACATTTAACACTGAAGCTTTCTTT.

The sample holds a few counts of this clone. The gene calls are TRBV4-2 and TRBJ2-1, with a weak D call TRBD2 (5 bases). V was pared by 1 base and J by 4 bases, with 11 bases between. Germline V gene data show CDR1 as LGHNA and CDR2 as YNFKEQ. The CDR3 sequence is 15 residues long. The CDR3 here is CASSQVGEPYNEQFF. The CDR3, as DNA: TGTGCCAGCAGCCAAGTGGGAGAGCCATACAATGAGCAGTTCTTC.

There are a few counts of this clone. CDR3 DNA sequence: TGTGCCAGTAACCTCGCAGGATCAGGCAATGAGCAGTTCTTC. This translates into CASNLAGSGNEQFF. The V and J genes are TRBV19 and TRBJ2-1; D call uncertain. V lost 7 bases, J lost 6 bases, and 16 bases lay in between. This CDR3 is 14 amino acids long. In germline, CDR1 is LNHDA, CDR2 SQIVND (reference sequence).

The gene calls are TRBV25-1 and TRBJ1-1; D gene unclear. CDR3 length: 11 amino acids. V lost 5 bases and J lost 4, with 5 bases in between. The germline gives CDR1 MGHDK, CDR2 SYGVNS. The CDR3 loop is CASSFSTEAFF. CDR3 DNA sequence: TGTGCCAGCAGTTTCAGCACTGAAGCTTTCTTT.

The chain couples TRBV29-1 to TRBJ1-2; possibly TRBD1 for D (6 bases). The V end was cut by 6 bases, the J end by 6 bases, with 20 bases between. The CDR3 extends over 14 amino acids. Germline loops: CDR1 SQVTM, CDR2 ANQGSEA. The CDR3 region is CSVGTRGAGDGYTF. In DNA, the CDR3 is TGCAGCGTCGGGACGCGGGGGGCAGGGGATGGCTACACCTTC.

J is TRBJ2-1 and V is TRBV5-1; TRBD1 matches 8 bases. Germline CDR1 is SGHRS and CDR2 is YFSETQ. The V segment lost 4 bases and the J segment 0 bases; nucleotides outside the gene matches: 9. The CDR3 length is 17 residues. The chain's CDR3 is CASSEGQGTSSYNEQFF. The CDR3 coding sequence is TGCGCCAGCAGCGAAGGACAGGGAACGAGCTCCTACAATGAGCAGTTCTTC.

The V and J genes are TRBV11-2 and TRBJ1-3; D not resolved. The CDR3 contains 16 residues. The germline V gene encodes CDR1 SGHAT and CDR2 FQNNGV. The V end lost 4 bases, the J end lost 1 base, and 14 bases lay between the germline ends. For the CDR3, the DNA is TGTGCCAGCAGCTCCCCTCGGGTGGGTTCTGGAAACACCATATATTTT. The encoded protein is CASSSPRVGSGNTIYF.

This clone was detected only once. This sequence joins TRBV5-1 and TRBJ1-2, with D possibly matching TRBD1 (5 bases). The CDR3 totals 14 residues. With 0 bases removed from V and 1 base from J, the gap between germline ends came to 7 bases. Germline V gene sequence: CDR1 SGHRS, CDR2 YFSETQ. The CDR3 bases are TGCGCCAGCAGCTTGGGACAGATTAACTATGGCTACACCTTC. Translating it yields CASSLGQINYGYTF.